The source of this T cell receptor beta chain is a study of blood T cells in healthy people across ages. Study outcomes and limitations: Both naive CD4+ cell counts and diversity were greater in long-lived donors than in aged donors.

Alongside a J-beta primer mix, a sample-barcoded 5' primer served in a second PCR lasting 7 to 11 cycles. Sequencing yielded, for each sample, at least 3 million paired-end reads carrying CDR3. Each CDR3 protein is one row after TCRdb ran MiXCR on the 5' RACE reads. Of under 800,000 distinct CDR3 sequences in the sample, around 21% were seen once. Investigators took around 10 milliliters of peripheral blood from every donor. Extraction yielded at least 6 micrograms of total RNA per sample. This clonotype was counted only a few times. Its antigen is unidentified. The CDR3 covers 16 residues. The germline gives CDR1 SGHRS, CDR2 YFSETQ. With 7 bases clipped from V and 7 bases from J, the junction kept 15 bases outside the gene matches.

This TCR derives from a man between 65 and 80 years old in good health. Sequenced input: blood. This rearrangement joins TRBV5-1 to TRBJ1-4; 8 bases are shared with TRBD1. CDR3 bases: TGCGCCAGCTGCGTCCTCGGGGACAGGACCACTGAAAAACTGTTTTTT. Its protein product is CASCVLGDRTTEKLFF.